The next 19 T cell receptor beta chains were all read from a single sample in a study of radiation and T cells in renal cell carcinoma. Here immunoSEQ multiplex PCR was the method, and the copy in TCRdb shows in-frame clones only, minus some. The repertoire holds 130,000 to 150,000 clones, roughly 90% seen once, with around 17% in the top ten. Stated time point: blood 4 weeks post-SBRT, at nephrectomy. Indicated treatment: 15 Gy SBRT to primary tumor, nephrectomy 4 weeks later. The specimen was blood, collected from a patient whose treatment included radiotherapy and nephrectomy. These receptors all come from a woman between 45 and 65 years old with renal cell carcinoma.

This chain joins TRBV5-5 and TRBJ2-5; no firm D call. Per the germline V gene, CDR1 is SGHKS and CDR2 is YYEKEE (reference sequence). There are 15 residues in the CDR3. V lost 4 bases and J lost 3, with 16 bases in between. Written as DNA, the CDR3 is TGTGCCAGCAGCCCCAGCGCAGCCCGAGAAGAGACCCAGTACTTC. Translating gives CASSPSAAREETQYF.

This clone was seen just once. The rearrangement joins TRBV9 to TRBJ2-7; 7 nucleotides agree with TRBD1. Germline V gene data show CDR1 as SGDLS and CDR2 as YYNGEE. V lost 2 bases, J lost 3 bases, and 5 bases stayed unmatched. The CDR3 covers 14 residues. The CDR3 sequence is CASSVRDRDYEQYF. The DNA for the CDR3 is TGTGCCAGCAGCGTCCGGGACAGAGACTACGAGCAGTACTTC.

The chain links TRBV29-1 to TRBJ2-7; TRBD1 matches 11 bases. CDR1 is SQVTM, CDR2 ANQGSEA, per germline. This CDR3 spans 13 amino acids. V trimming: 4 bases; J trimming: 1 base; junction bases outside the gene matches: 0. The CDR3 DNA is TGCAGCGTTGGGGACAGGGGGTCCTACGAGCAGTACTTC. This codes for CSVGDRGSYEQYF.

The chain recombines TRBV28 with TRBJ1-2; D is perhaps TRBD1 (5 bases). Germline V CDR1 and CDR2: MDHEN, SYDVKM. V was cut by 10 bases and J by 1 base, with 16 bases left in between. CDR3 length equals 14 residues. In DNA, the CDR3 is TGTGCCACTAAATGGGAGGGGTATAACTATGGCTACACCTTC. This gives the protein CATKWEGYNYGYTF.

Remarks on this clone: One junction end does not reproduce the germline sequence, and a read error may be involved. The chain employs TRBV7-2 and TRBJ1-1; D is perhaps TRBD1 (6 bases). The germline V gene encodes CDR1 SGHTA and CDR2 FQGNSA. This CDR3 is built from 13 residues. The CDR3 reads CATSRGATTEAFF. For the CDR3, the DNA is TGTGCCACCAGCCGGGGGGCGACCACTGAAGCTTTCTTT.

This rearrangement joins TRBV6-6 to TRBJ1-2, with D perhaps matching TRBD1 (6 bases). Trimming took off 7 bases at V and 6 bases at J, with 18 bases between the two ends. This CDR3 region has 14 residues. Germline assignment: CDR1 MNHNY and CDR2 SVGAGI (reference sequence). The CDR3 sequence is CASNPLLQGHGYTF. As DNA, the CDR3 is TGTGCCAGCAACCCCCTCCTACAGGGCCATGGCTACACCTTC.

The V call is TRBV4-3, the J call TRBJ2-1; 13 nucleotides line up with TRBD2. The germline V gene encodes CDR1 LGHNA and CDR2 YSLEER. The CDR3 consists of 16 residues. J was trimmed by 3 bases and V by 1 base; bases with no gene match: 0. The CDR3 reads CASSQGTSGSYNEQFF. As DNA, the CDR3 is TGCGCCAGCAGCCAAGGGACTAGCGGGAGCTACAATGAGCAGTTCTTC.

The V call is TRBV28, the J call TRBJ2-5, with 7 nucleotides matching TRBD2. The CDR3 contains 14 residues. CDR1 MDHEN and CDR2 SYDVKM come from the germline V gene. The J segment lost 2 bases and the V segment lost 6 bases, leaving 6 bases of the junction unmatched. This CDR3 is CASSLTSLQETQYF. In nucleotides, the CDR3 is TGTGCCAGCAGCCTGACTAGCCTACAAGAGACCCAGTACTTC.

This clone has a handful of counts. The chain has TRBV6-6 and TRBJ1-5; D call uncertain. V lost 6 bases, J lost 4 bases, and 4 bases lay in between. Looked up from germline, CDR1 is MNHNY and CDR2 is SVGAGI (reference sequence). The CDR3 spans 11 residues. CDR3 sequence reads: CASRGNQPQHF. Written as DNA, the CDR3 is TGTGCCAGCAGGGGTAATCAGCCCCAGCATTTT.

This chain's CDR3 is CASNTRAGTGELFF. The CDR3 coding sequence is TGTGCCAGCAACACGCGGGCAGGGACCGGGGAGCTGTTTTTT. The chain uses TRBV6-1 and TRBJ2-2; D might be TRBD1 or TRBD2, each matching 5 bases. The CDR3 totals 14 residues. Trimming took 7 bases from V and 5 from J, leaving 14 bases between them. In germline, CDR1 is MNHNS, CDR2 SASEGT.

The chain joins TRBV7-9 to TRBJ2-1; 7 nucleotides match TRBD1. V was pared by 1 base and J by 7 bases, with 7 bases of the junction left unmatched. The CDR3 has 15 residues. Germline V gene data show CDR1 as SEHNR and CDR2 as FQNEAQ (reference sequence). The CDR3 spells CASSLGQGSANEQFF. CDR3 sequence (DNA): TGTGCCAGCAGCTTAGGACAGGGTAGTGCTAATGAGCAGTTCTTC.

The CDR3 loop is CASSRDGTGGDTQYF. CDR3 sequence (DNA): TGCGCCAGCAGCCGCGACGGGACAGGGGGAGATACGCAGTATTTT. This rearrangement joins TRBV4-3 to TRBJ2-3, with TRBD1 identical over 11 bases. CDR1 is LGHNA, CDR2 YSLEER, per germline. This CDR3 spans 15 amino acids. The V and J ends lost 4 bases and 5 bases, in that order; junction bases with no gene match: 5.

This chain uses TRBV4-2 with TRBJ2-2; a possible D gene is TRBD1 (6 bases). V lost 4 bases to trimming and J lost 7 bases, with 13 bases between them. The CDR3 has 14 amino acids. In germline, CDR1 is LGHNA, CDR2 YNFKEQ. The CDR3 sequence: CASSPGHKSGELFF. The CDR3 nucleotides read TGTGCCAGCAGCCCGGGACATAAAAGCGGGGAGCTGTTTTTT.

The genes are TRBV10-3 and TRBJ1-4; 7 nucleotides match TRBD1. After removal of 4 bases from V and 0 bases from J, the junction contained 2 bases not matched to a gene. This CDR3 is built from 15 residues. Germline V CDR1 and CDR2: ENHRY, SYGVKD. For the CDR3, the DNA is TGTGCCATCAGTGGAGGGACAGCAACTAATGAAAAACTGTTTTTT. Residues: CAISGGTATNEKLFF.

In DNA form, the CDR3 reads TGTGCCATCAGTGTCTCTAGCGGGAGGGGGGAATCCTACGAGCAGTACTTC. Translating gives CAISVSSGRGESYEQYF. The gene calls are TRBV10-3 and TRBJ2-7, with 12 bases identical to TRBD2. Per germline, CDR1 ENHRY and CDR2 SYGVKD. The CDR3 totals 17 residues. Trimming took 4 bases from V and 1 from J; bases not matched to a gene: 8.

J is TRBJ2-1 and V is TRBV5-1; 7 positions agree with TRBD2. The germline V gene encodes CDR1 SGHRS and CDR2 YFSETQ. The CDR3 has 16 amino acids. Trimming took 4 bases from V and 1 from J; bases not matched to a gene: 8. CDR3 region: CASSRGVESSYNEQFF. The DNA of the CDR3 is TGCGCCAGCAGCCGGGGGGTAGAAAGTTCCTACAATGAGCAGTTCTTC.

This clone was seen once. The CDR3 bases are TGTGCCACCACCTGGACAGGACAGGGTACCTACGAGCAGTACTTC. Encoded protein: CATTWTGQGTYEQYF. The chain combines TRBV19 with TRBJ2-7; 8 bases line up with TRBD1. The CDR3 totals 15 residues. J lost 2 bases, V lost 10 bases, and 13 bases had no gene match. CDR1 is LNHDA, CDR2 SQIVND, per germline (reference sequence).

The chain has TRBV7-9 and TRBJ2-1; D is possibly TRBD1 (6 bases). From germline, CDR1 is SEHNR and CDR2 FQNEAQ (reference sequence). CDR3 length equals 17 residues. Trimming left V 0 bases short and J 9 bases short, with 21 bases between. CDR3 region: CASSLAQRGKGFIEQFF. CDR3 in DNA: TGTGCCAGCAGCTTAGCACAAAGGGGGAAAGGGTTTATTGAGCAGTTCTTC.

This sequence joins TRBV5-1 and TRBJ2-3; D gene ambiguous. Looked up from germline, CDR1 is SGHRS and CDR2 is YFSETQ. The CDR3 has 13 residues. The germline V and J ends were trimmed by 4 bases and 3 bases, with 9 bases remaining between them. DNA for the CDR3: TGCGCCAGCAGCAGGGAAAGGACAGATACGCAGTATTTT. Translating gives CASSRERTDTQYF.